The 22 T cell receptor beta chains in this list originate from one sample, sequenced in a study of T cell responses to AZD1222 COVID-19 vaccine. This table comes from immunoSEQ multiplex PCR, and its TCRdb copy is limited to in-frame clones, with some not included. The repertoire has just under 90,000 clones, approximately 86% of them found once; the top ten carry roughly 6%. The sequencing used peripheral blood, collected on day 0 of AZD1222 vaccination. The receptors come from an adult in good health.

The CDR3 protein is CASQPPSGGGTDTQYF. The CDR3, as DNA: TGTGCCAGCCAACCTCCGAGCGGAGGGGGCACAGATACGCAGTATTTT. The chain employs TRBV2 and TRBJ2-3; possibly TRBD2 for D (6 bases). This CDR3 comprises 16 residues. The germline V gene has CDR1 SNHLY and CDR2 FYNNEI. Trimming removed 8 bases from V and 1 base from J, with 19 bases in between.

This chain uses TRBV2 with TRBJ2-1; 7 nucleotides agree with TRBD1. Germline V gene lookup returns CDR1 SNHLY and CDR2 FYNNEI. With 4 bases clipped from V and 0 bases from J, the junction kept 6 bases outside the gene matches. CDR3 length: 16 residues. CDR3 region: CASSVRGRSSYNEQFF. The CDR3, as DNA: TGTGCCAGCAGTGTTAGGGGGCGAAGCTCCTACAATGAGCAGTTCTTC.

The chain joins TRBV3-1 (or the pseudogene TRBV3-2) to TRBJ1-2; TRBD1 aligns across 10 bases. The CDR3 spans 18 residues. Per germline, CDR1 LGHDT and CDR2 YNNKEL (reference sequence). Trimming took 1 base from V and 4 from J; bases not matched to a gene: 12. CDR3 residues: CASSQGAGQGVGSYGYTF. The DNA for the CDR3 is TGTGCCAGCAGCCAAGGGGCCGGACAGGGGGTCGGTAGCTATGGCTACACCTTC.

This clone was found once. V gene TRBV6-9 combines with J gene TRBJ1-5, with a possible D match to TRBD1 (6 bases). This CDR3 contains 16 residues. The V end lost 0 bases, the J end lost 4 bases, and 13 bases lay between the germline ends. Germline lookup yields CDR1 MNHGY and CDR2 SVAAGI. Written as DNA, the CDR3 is TGTGCCAGCAGTTATTCTAATAAGGACAGTAATCAGCCCCAGCATTTT. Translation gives CASSYSNKDSNQPQHF.

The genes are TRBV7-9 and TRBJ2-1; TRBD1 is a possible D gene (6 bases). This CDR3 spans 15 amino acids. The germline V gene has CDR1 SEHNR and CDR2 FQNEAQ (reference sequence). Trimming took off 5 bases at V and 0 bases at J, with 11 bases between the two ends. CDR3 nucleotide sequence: TGTGCCAGCAGCGAAGGACAGAGCTCCTACAATGAGCAGTTCTTC. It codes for CASSEGQSSYNEQFF.

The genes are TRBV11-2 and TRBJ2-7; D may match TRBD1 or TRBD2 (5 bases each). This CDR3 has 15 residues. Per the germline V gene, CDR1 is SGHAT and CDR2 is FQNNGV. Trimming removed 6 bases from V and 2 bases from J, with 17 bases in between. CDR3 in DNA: TGTGCCAGCAGACCTGGCCTACGGGACCCCTACGAGCAGTACTTC. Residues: CASRPGLRDPYEQYF.

The CDR3 protein is CASRIDRDYGYTF. The CDR3 DNA reads as TGTGCCAGCAGAATCGACAGGGACTATGGCTACACCTTC. The chain employs TRBV6-5 and TRBJ1-2; 7 bases align to TRBD1. Per the germline V gene, CDR1 is MNHEY and CDR2 is SVGAGI. CDR3 length: 13 residues. V dropped 6 bases and J dropped 3; count of bases not matched to a gene: 4.

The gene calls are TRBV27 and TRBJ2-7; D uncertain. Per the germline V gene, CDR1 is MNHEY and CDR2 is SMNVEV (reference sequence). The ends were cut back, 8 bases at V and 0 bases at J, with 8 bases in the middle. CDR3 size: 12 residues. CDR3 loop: CASYGSSYEQYF. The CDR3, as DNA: TGTGCCAGCTATGGTTCCTCCTACGAGCAGTACTTC.

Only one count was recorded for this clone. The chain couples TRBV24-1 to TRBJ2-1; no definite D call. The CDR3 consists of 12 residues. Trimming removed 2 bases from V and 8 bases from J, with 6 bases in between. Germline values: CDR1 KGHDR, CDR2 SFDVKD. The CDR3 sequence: CATSDYGYEQFF. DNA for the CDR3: TGTGCCACCAGTGATTACGGGTATGAGCAGTTCTTC.

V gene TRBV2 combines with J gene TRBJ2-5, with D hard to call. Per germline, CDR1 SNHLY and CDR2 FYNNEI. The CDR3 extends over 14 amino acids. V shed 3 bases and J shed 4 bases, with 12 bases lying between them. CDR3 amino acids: CASSEGTTGETQYF. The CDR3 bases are TGTGCCAGCAGTGAGGGCACAACGGGAGAGACCCAGTACTTC.

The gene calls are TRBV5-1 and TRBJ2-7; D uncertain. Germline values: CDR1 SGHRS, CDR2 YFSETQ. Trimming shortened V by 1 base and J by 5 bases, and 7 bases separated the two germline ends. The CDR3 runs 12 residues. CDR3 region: CASSLNDHEQYF. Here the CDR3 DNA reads TGCGCCAGCAGCTTGAACGACCACGAGCAGTACTTC.

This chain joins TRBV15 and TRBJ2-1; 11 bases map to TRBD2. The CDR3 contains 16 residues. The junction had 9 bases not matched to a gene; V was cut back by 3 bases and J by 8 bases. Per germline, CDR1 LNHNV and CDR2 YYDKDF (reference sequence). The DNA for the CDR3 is TGTGCCACCAGCAGCACGACTAGCGGGATAGCCCATGAGCAGTTCTTC. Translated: CATSSTTSGIAHEQFF.

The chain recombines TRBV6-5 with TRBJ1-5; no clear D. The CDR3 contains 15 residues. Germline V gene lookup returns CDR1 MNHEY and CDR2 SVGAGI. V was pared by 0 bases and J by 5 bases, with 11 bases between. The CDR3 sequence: CASSYSRQDYQPQHF. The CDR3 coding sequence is TGTGCCAGCAGTTACTCGAGGCAGGATTATCAGCCCCAGCATTTT.

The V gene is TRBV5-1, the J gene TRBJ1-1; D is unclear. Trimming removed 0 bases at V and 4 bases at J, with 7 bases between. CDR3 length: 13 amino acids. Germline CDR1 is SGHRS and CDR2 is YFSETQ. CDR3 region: CASSLEGPTEAFF. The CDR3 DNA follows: TGCGCCAGCAGCTTGGAGGGCCCCACTGAAGCTTTCTTT.

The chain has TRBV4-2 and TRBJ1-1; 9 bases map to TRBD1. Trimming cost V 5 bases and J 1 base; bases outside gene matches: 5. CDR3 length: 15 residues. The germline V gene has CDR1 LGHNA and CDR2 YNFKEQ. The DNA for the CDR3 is TGTGCCAGCAGCAAGACAGGGGGGCGGAACACTGAAGCTTTCTTT. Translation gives CASSKTGGRNTEAFF.

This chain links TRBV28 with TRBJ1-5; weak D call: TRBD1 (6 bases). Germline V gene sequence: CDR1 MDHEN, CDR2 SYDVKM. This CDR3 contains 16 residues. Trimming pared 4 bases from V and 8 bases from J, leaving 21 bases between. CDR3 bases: TGTGCCAGCAGTTCCGGGGGGCGCAAAGTAGTCGAGCCCCAGCATTTT. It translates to CASSSGGRKVVEPQHF.

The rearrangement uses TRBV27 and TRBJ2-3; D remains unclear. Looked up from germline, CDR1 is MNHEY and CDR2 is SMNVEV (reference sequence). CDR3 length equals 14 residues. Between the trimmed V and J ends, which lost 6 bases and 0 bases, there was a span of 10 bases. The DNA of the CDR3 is TGTGCCAGCAGCAAGACCCTAAGCACAGATACGCAGTATTTT. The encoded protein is CASSKTLSTDTQYF.

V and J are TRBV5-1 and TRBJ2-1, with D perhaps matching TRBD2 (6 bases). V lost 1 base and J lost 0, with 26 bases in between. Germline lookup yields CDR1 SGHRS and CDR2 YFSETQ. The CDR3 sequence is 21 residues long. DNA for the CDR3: TGCGCCAGCAGCTTGACTAGCAGGCGGTCATTGGGTCGGAGCTCCTACAATGAGCAGTTCTTC. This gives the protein CASSLTSRRSLGRSSYNEQFF.

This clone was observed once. The CDR3 coding sequence is TGTGCCAGCAGTACGGACTACTACAATGAGCAGTTCTTC. Its translation: CASSTDYYNEQFF. The chain links TRBV6-2 or TRBV6-3 to TRBJ2-1; D might be TRBD2 (6 bases). Trimming stripped 5 bases from V and 3 bases from J, with 8 bases between. Germline CDR1 and CDR2: MNHEY and SVGEGT. The CDR3 totals 13 residues.

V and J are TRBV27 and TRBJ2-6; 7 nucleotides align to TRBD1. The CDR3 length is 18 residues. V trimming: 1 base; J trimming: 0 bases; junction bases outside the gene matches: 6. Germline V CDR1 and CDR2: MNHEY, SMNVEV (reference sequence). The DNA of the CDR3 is TGTGCCAGCAGTTTATACTTACAGGGGAGCTCTGGGGCCAACGTCCTGACTTTC. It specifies CASSLYLQGSSGANVLTF. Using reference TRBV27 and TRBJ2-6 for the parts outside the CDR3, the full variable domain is EAQVTQNPRYLITVTGKKLTVTCSQNMNHEYMSWYRQDPGLGLRQIYYSMNVEVTDKGDVPEGYKVSRKEKRNFPLILESPSPNQTSLYFCASSLYLQGSSGANVLTFGAGSRLTVL.

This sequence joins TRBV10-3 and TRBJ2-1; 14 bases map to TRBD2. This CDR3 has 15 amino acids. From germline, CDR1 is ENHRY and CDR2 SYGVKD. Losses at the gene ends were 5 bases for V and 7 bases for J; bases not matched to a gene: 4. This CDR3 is CAISPGLAGVNEQFF. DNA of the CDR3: TGTGCCATCAGTCCGGGACTAGCGGGAGTGAATGAGCAGTTCTTC.

Written as DNA, the CDR3 is TGTGCCAGCAGCTTAGCGCCCCCCTACGAGCAGTACTTC. It codes for CASSLAPPYEQYF. The chain is built from TRBV7-2 and TRBJ2-7, with D hard to call. The CDR3 extends over 13 amino acids. Between the trimmed V and J ends, which lost 0 bases and 2 bases, there was a span of 5 bases. Germline V gene lookup returns CDR1 SGHTA and CDR2 FQGNSA. Looking up the rest from reference TRBV7-2 and TRBJ2-7 gives the full variable domain: GAGVSQSPSNKVTEKGKDVELRCDPISGHTALYWYRQSLGQGLEFLIYFQGNSAPDKSGLPSDRFSAERTGGSVSTLTIQRTQQEDSAVYLCASSLAPPYEQYFGPGTRLTVT.